The text below deals with one T cell receptor (beta chain). Which antigen it targets is not known. Within one base of it there is no much larger clone, and no base qualities were kept. The method behind the library was 5' RACE. TCRdb names Illumina HiSeq 2500 as the instrument used. The second PCR ran for about 6 to 11 cycles and used a J-beta primer mix along with a sample-barcoded 5' primer. A unique molecular identifier was introduced onto each TCR beta cDNA molecule by a template-switch 5' adaptor carrying 12 random nucleotides. Each sample yielded at least 2.5 million CDR3-containing paired-end reads. The Mint cDNA synthesis kit, primed by a TRBC-specific oligonucleotide, was used to synthesize first-strand cDNA from all RNA. All cDNA was treated with uracil-DNA glycosylase and then went through a first 18-cycle PCR with the universal primers M1SS and BC2_uni_R. In the paper's pipeline: For normalization, 1 million high-quality reads, each with a distinct molecular identifier, were randomly selected from each sample. Instead of being binned into consensus sequences, reads that shared molecular identifiers were thrown out. CDR3 identification, clonotype clustering and error correction used MiTCR with a Q25 quality threshold and the strictest error-elimination algorithm. A nonparametric unseen species model using Euler transformation provided a lower-bound estimate of total TCR beta diversity. Clones were called with MiXCR by TCRdb after fastp trimmed the public reads at Q25, and only in-frame beta chains were retained. Merged by CDR3 protein, the rows form single entries marked with the most common genes and DNA. What appears here as the V and J calls and clone size reflects TCRdb's work, not the paper's. The sample has 700,000 to 900,000 distinct CDR3 sequences on record, 25% to 30% of them singletons. About 3% of the sample goes to the ten largest clones.

Donors were 35 to 40 systemically healthy Caucasian individuals from Russia aged 6 to 90 years. Around 9.7 milliliters of peripheral blood were collected from each donor into EDTA-treated Vacutainer tubes. Ficoll-Paque density-gradient centrifugation was used to isolate PBMCs, with at least 6 million per sample. Trizol reagent was used to extract total RNA from PBMCs, with at least 5.5 micrograms per sample. Naive CD45RAhigh/CD27high T cell percentages were measured by flow cytometry on a PBMC aliquot from every donor. The sample originates from a study of blood T cells in healthy people across ages (dated by TCRdb to the mid-2010s). Study-wide context: Template switching captured roughly one uniquely barcoded TCR beta cDNA molecule per two T cells in model experiments. To track age-related changes in TCR beta repertoire diversity, the study relied on deep sequencing normalized with unique cDNA molecular identifiers. Donors were grouped into four age groups: young (average approximately 16 years), middle-aged (39), aged (about 59) and long-lived (about 90). The study analyzed two additional independent replicas of 1 million unique cDNA reads from the same blood draw for two donors, one aged 18 to 29 and one aged 80 or older.

Results the study describes overall, beyond this receptor: Compared with the aged group, the long-lived group had more naive CD4+ T cells, fewer expanded clones and increased TCR diversity, a pattern suggesting age selection. Because profiling used bulk unsorted PBMCs, naive and antigen-experienced compartments could not be compared conclusively. Because donor CMV infection status was unknown, age-related changes in expanded clonotypes were potentially confounded. Estimates of total diversity based on one million sequenced T cells were considered lower bounds and underestimates. A strong correlation was found between observed TCR beta diversity and the percentage of naive T cells measured by flow cytometry. Observed TCR beta diversity per million T cells fell roughly linearly with age, and a significant reduction was already apparent by age around 36.

The CDR3 has 14 amino acids, counting the end cysteine and phenylalanine. Kept here is only the CDR3 DNA, which spans 42 bases and is read in frame from base 1. The V end loses 2 bases and the J end loses 3 bases, and a stretch of 12 bases separates them. Sequences SGHRS (CDR1) and YFSETQ (CDR2) are obtained from the germline V gene. The same sample was also studied in work on T cells of mothers and their children. The second study's paper adds: Nine systemically healthy Caucasian individuals served as donors, namely three mothers together with their six children. cDNA synthesis consumed the entire amount of extracted RNA, loaded at about 1.5 ug RNA in each 15 ul reaction. In the second PCR, sample barcodes and 2-4 random nucleotides were introduced via the M1S primer. Over 10 million TCR beta CDR3 reads came from each mother, compared with several million reads from each child. In both related and unrelated pairs, thymic selection shapes the output of TCR recombination in a similar way, with inherited differences having only a minor effect. Normalized repertoire overlap was always slightly but never significantly higher in related than unrelated mother-child pairs. With a sensitivity of approximately 100 clones per million clonotypes, no persistent microchimeric T cell clones were detected. Deep NGS was used in the study to compare the TCR beta repertoires of mothers and children and to look for features that separate related mother-child pairs from unrelated individuals. Mothers averaged about 37 +/- 4 years of age and children averaged about 12 +/- 4 years. After adapter ligation with NEBNext reagents, the libraries were sequenced on Illumina HiSeq 2000 with 100+100 nt paired-end reads. To prevent cross-contamination, the mother and child libraries were prepared a month apart and were sequenced in separate runs. Each donor had between about 450,000 and 2,200,000 distinct TCR beta clonotypes identified. Naive TCR beta clonotypes were estimated from low-frequency clonotypes matched to each donor's FACS-determined naive share, without sorting.

The sequence is built from TRBV5-1 and TRBJ2-7; TRBD2 is a possible D gene, resting on 6 matching bases. The receptor's source is a boy between 10 and 17 years old in good health. Sample: blood. DNA sequence: TGCGCCAGCAGCTTTACAGGAGGGGTCTACGAGCAGTACTTC. It codes for CASSFTGGVYEQYF.